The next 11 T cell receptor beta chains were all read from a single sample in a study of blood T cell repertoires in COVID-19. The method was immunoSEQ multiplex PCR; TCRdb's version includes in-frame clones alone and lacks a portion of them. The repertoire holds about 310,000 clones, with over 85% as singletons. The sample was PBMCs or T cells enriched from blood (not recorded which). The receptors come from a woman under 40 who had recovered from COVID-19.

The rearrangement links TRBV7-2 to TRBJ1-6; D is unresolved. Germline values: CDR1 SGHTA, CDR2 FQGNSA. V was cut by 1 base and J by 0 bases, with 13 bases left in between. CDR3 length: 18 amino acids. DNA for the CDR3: TGTGCCAGCAGCTTAGGAATGCACCCGAGCTCCTATAATTCACCCCTCCACTTT. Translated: CASSLGMHPSSYNSPLHF.

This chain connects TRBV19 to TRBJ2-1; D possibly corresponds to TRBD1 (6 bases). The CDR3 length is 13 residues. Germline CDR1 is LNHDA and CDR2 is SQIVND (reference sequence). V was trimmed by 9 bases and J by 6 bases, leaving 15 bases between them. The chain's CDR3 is CASRQVQTNEQFF. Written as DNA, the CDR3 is TGTGCCAGCCGACAGGTCCAAACCAATGAGCAGTTCTTC.

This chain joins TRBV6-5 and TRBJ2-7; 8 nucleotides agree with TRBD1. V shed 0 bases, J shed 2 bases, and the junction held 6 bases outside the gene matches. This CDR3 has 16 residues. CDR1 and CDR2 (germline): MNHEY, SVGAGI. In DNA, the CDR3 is TGTGCCAGCAGTTACTCGAGGGACAGGTCCCCCTACGAGCAGTACTTC. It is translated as CASSYSRDRSPYEQYF.

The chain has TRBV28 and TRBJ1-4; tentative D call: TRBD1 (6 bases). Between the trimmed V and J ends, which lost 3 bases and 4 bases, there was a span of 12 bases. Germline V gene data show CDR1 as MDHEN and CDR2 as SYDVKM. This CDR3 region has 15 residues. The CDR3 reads CASSLATGLNEKLFF. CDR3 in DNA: TGTGCCAGCAGTTTGGCTACAGGGCTTAATGAAAAACTGTTTTTT.

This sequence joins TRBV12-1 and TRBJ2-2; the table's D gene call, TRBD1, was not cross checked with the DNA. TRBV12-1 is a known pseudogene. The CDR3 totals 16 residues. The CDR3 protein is CASSLSGQRNTGELFF. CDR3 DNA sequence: TGTGCCAGCAGCCTATCGGGACAGAGGAACACCGGGGAGCTGTTTTTT.

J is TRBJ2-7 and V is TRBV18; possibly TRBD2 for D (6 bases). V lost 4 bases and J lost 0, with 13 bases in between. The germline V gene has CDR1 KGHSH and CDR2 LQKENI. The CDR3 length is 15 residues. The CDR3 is CASSLGTVPSYEQYF. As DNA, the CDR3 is TGTGCCAGCTCACTTGGGACTGTCCCCTCCTACGAGCAGTACTTC. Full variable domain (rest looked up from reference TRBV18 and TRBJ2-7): NAGVMQNPRHLVRRRGQEARLRCSPMKGHSHVYWYRQLPEEGLKFMVYLQKENIIDESGMPKERFSAEFPKEGPSILRIQQVVRGDSAAYFCASSLGTVPSYEQYFGPGTRLTVT.

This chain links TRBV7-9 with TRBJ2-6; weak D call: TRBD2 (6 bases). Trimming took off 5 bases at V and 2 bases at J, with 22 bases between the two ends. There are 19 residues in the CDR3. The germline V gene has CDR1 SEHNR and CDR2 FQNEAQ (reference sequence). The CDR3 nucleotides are TGTGCCAGCAGCCCCCGGTACAGTGGCGGGGACCCTGGGGCCAACGTCCTGACTTTC. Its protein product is CASSPRYSGGDPGANVLTF.

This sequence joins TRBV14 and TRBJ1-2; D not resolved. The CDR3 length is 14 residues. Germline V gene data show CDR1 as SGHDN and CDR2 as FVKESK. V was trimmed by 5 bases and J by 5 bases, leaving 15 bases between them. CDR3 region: CASSENPRRYGYTF. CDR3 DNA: TGTGCCAGCAGCGAGAACCCGCGGAGGTATGGCTACACCTTC.

CDR3: CASAELAEQFF. The CDR3 DNA reads as TGTGCCAGTGCAGAACTAGCTGAGCAGTTCTTC. This chain connects TRBV18 to TRBJ2-1, with D possibly being TRBD2 (6 bases). Germline V CDR1 and CDR2: KGHSH, LQKENI. This CDR3 spans 11 amino acids. Trimming removed 9 bases at V and 9 bases at J, with 12 bases between.

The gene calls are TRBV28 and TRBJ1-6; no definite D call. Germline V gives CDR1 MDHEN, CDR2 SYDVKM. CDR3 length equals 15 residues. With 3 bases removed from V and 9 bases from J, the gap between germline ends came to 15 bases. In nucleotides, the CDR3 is TGTGCCAGCAGTTTTACTGCGGCCGTCTCTTCACCCCTCCACTTT. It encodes CASSFTAAVSSPLHF.

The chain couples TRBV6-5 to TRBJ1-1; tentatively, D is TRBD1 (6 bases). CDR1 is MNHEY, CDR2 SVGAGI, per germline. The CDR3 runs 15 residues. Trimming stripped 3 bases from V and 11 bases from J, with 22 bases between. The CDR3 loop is CASSYPGSVRGSAFF. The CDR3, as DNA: TGTGCCAGCAGTTATCCGGGTAGCGTCAGGGGCTCGGCTTTCTTT.